This TCR beta chain was captured in a study of CXCR3-negative and CXCR3-positive naive CD8 T cells (dated by TCRdb to between 2018 and 2020). Study-level background: In total, approximately 130 million TRB reads were obtained, corresponding to roughly 1.5 +/- 0.3 million reads per library. The diversity and physicochemical repertoire analyses included more than nine donors pooled from two independent experiments. TRBV-TRBJ cluster analysis included naive subsets from roughly 5 donors and memory cells from 3 donors.

The paper as a whole reports these results and caveats: Compared with CXCR3-negative naive cells, CXCR3-positive naive cells had TRB CDR3s with higher hydrophobicity (lower Kidera factor 4), lower energy, and higher strength and volume indices. Because surface CD5, which is linked to self-reactivity in mice, was comparable between the naive subsets, TCR interaction strength was also inferred from the physicochemical properties of TRB CDR3s. TRBV-TRBJ usage was similar between naive CXCR3-negative and CXCR3-positive cells from the same donor, while memory cells showed distinct patterns. Because CXCR3 expression was partially decreased after cryopreservation, freshly isolated PBMCs were used for most assays. Both naive subsets had comparably high repertoire diversity, while memory CD8+ T cells had much lower repertoire diversity.

Worth noting for this clonotype: It has no known antigen specificity.

Sequencing was carried out with a NextSeq 550. The Human TCR Profiling Kit (MiLaboratory) was used to prepare UMI-labeled 5' RACE TRB cDNA libraries. The full amount of extracted RNA was used for cDNA synthesis, and the full amount of resulting cDNA was used for PCR amplification. Libraries were prepared in parallel with an identical number of PCR cycles. On the authors' methods: About 53,000 +/- 9,400 unique UMI-labeled TRB cDNA molecules per library were extracted with MIGEC and MiXCR, with at least two reads per UMI required. On average, each library contained approximately 40,000 +/- 10,000 functional in-frame TRB CDR3 nucleotide clonotypes without stop codons. After downsampling to 5000 UMI-labeled TRB molecules per sample, diversity metrics, including normalized Shannon-Wiener and Chao1, were computed in VDJtools. VDJtools was used to calculate clonotype-size-weighted physicochemical properties of the central five CDR3 residues, namely interaction energy, strength, volume and Kidera factor 4. Based on TCRdb reprocessing of the reads, there is one entry per CDR3 protein sequence, and DNA is missing. TCRdb, not the original authors, processed these V and J calls. This sample's clone table shows 75,000 to 100,000 distinct CDR3 sequences. The ten largest clones take up 1.1% of the sample.

Each CD8+ T cell subset was flow-sorted in triplicate, with 250,000 to 350,000 cells per subset placed directly into RLT lysis buffer. To exclude memory contaminants, naive CD8+ T cells were stringently defined as CD45RO-CCR7+CD27+CD95-. Standard density gradient centrifugation was used to isolate peripheral blood mononuclear cells from buffy coats. Naive CXCR3-negative and CXCR3-positive CD8+ T cells were flow-sorted using a FACSAria III. Total RNA was extracted from sorted cells using an RNeasy Mini Kit. Sequences were obtained from naive CXCR3+ CD8+ T cells from blood. The intended sense of this specimen's cell subset or site label: CD45RO-CCR7+CD27+CD95- naive CD8+ T cells expressing CXCR3 (TNR3+). This sequence originates from a human donor in good health. Some clones in this sample may be carry-over from other donors' samples.

For the CDR3, the sequence is CASEWAIGARELFF. The V and J segments used are TRBV5-6 and TRBJ2-2; the D gene TCRdb calls, TRBD2, cannot be checked with no DNA. In the germline V gene, CDR1 corresponds to SGHDT and CDR2 to YYEEEE. Spanning cysteine to phenylalanine, the CDR3 consists of 14 amino acids. No coding sequence is recorded.